This TCR beta chain was found in a study of T cell repertoires in cytomegalovirus infection. This clonotype was picked up a small number of times. Its matching antigen is unknown. TCRdb redid the calling of the reads with MiXCR, one entry per CDR3 protein. The sample yields around 770,000 distinct CDR3 sequences, about 27% seen once. The CDR3 is made up of 19 amino acids. Germline CDR1 LNHNV, CDR2 YYDKDF (reference sequence). The V end was cut by 0 bases, the J end by 2 bases, with 21 bases between. The receptor comes from a human donor in good health (CMV status not recorded). Some clones in this sample may be carry-over from other donors' samples. The chain employs TRBV15 and TRBJ2-3, with a tentative D call TRBD2 (6 bases). The material sequenced was cultured CD8+ T cells from PBMCs, taken from culture after CMV antigen stimulation. The CDR3 reads CATSRDLPGTPTFTDTQYF. In nucleotides, the CDR3 is TGTGCCACCAGCAGAGATCTCCCTGGGACTCCAACCTTCACAGATACGCAGTATTTT.